The 22 T cell receptor beta chains below were found in one sample sequenced in a study of T-cell reconstitution after alpha-beta-depleted transplantation in children. Unique molecular identifiers tagged the TCRbeta library. TCRdb reprocessed the PCR reads with MiXCR, giving one entry per CDR3 protein. The sample has about 580,000 distinct CDR3 sequences, 25% to 30% seen once. Source: PBMCs, taken before TCRalphabeta/CD19-depleted stem cell transplant. Source of these receptors: a boy under two years old with Wiskott-Aldrich syndrome, due to receive a stem cell transplant.

This chain links TRBV5-4 with TRBJ2-5, with D possibly TRBD1 on 6 matching bases. The CDR3 sequence is 16 residues long. Trimming removed 1 base at V and 4 bases at J, with 17 bases between. Per germline, CDR1 SGHNT and CDR2 YYREEE (reference sequence). As DNA, the CDR3 is TGTGCCAGCAGCTTGTTTCCAGGGGCGAGGGGAGAGACCCAGTACTTC. It specifies CASSLFPGARGETQYF.

The chain carries TRBV4-1 and TRBJ1-5; the D is unclear. This CDR3 has 14 amino acids. CDR1 MGHRA and CDR2 YSYEKL come from the germline V gene. Trimming took 1 base from V and 5 from J, leaving 9 bases between them. Here the CDR3 reads CASSQAELHQPQHF. The DNA of the CDR3 is TGCGCCAGCAGCCAAGCGGAATTACATCAGCCCCAGCATTTT.

V gene TRBV6-1 combines with J gene TRBJ2-1; perhaps TRBD2 as D (5 bases). Germline CDR1 reads MNHNS; CDR2 reads SASEGT. The CDR3 spans 16 residues. Trimming stripped 2 bases from V and 4 bases from J, with 15 bases between. In nucleotides, the CDR3 is TGTGCCAGCAGTGAATTTGGAACTAGTAGGTACAATGAGCAGTTCTTC. Its protein product is CASSEFGTSRYNEQFF.

The rearrangement uses TRBV6-5 and TRBJ2-7; D is undetermined. Per the germline V gene, CDR1 is MNHEY and CDR2 is SVGAGI. The CDR3 runs 15 residues. Trimming left V 0 bases short and J 0 bases short, with 9 bases between. This chain's CDR3 is CASSYSAVNSYEQYF. The DNA for the CDR3 is TGTGCCAGCAGTTACTCAGCTGTCAACTCCTACGAGCAGTACTTC.

This chain joins TRBV11-2 and TRBJ2-1; D uncertain. The V end lost 5 bases, the J end lost 10 bases, and 15 bases lay between the germline ends. Germline CDR1 and CDR2: SGHAT and FQNNGV. CDR3 size: 13 residues. CDR3 bases: TGTGCCAGCAGCCCACATGGGTCGTTGGAGCAGTTCTTC. It yields the protein CASSPHGSLEQFF. Together with reference TRBV11-2 and TRBJ2-1, the CDR3 gives the full variable domain: EAGVAQSPRYKIIEKRQSVAFWCNPISGHATLYWYQQILGQGPKLLIQFQNNGVVDDSQLPKDRFSAERLKGVDSTLKIQPAKLEDSAVYLCASSPHGSLEQFFGPGTRLTVL.

This clonotype has only a few counts. The CDR3 reads CAISPGPNEKLFF. In nucleotides, the CDR3 is TGTGCCATCAGCCCTGGGCCTAATGAAAAACTGTTTTTT. The chain is built from TRBV10-3 and TRBJ1-4; D ambiguous. Germline V CDR1 and CDR2: ENHRY, SYGVKD. This CDR3 comprises 13 residues. The V end lost 6 bases, the J end lost 3 bases, and 8 bases lay between the germline ends.

The chain joins TRBV4-1 to TRBJ2-3; 12 bases map to TRBD2. CDR1 and CDR2 from the germline V gene are MGHRA and YSYEKL. Germline trimming cut 4 bases from V and 3 bases from J; bases unmatched to any gene: 8. The CDR3 extends over 17 amino acids. The CDR3 sequence: CASSRRLAGDGTDTQYF. The CDR3 DNA is TGCGCCAGCAGCCGTCGACTAGCGGGAGATGGGACAGATACGCAGTATTTT.

The V gene is TRBV30, the J gene TRBJ1-1; D might be TRBD1 (5 bases). V was shortened by 5 bases and J by 0 bases, with 10 bases between the two germline ends. This CDR3 region has 13 residues. The V gene's germline CDR1 is GTSNPN and CDR2 SVGIG (reference sequence). The CDR3 spells CAWDRTMNTEAFF. As DNA, the CDR3 is TGTGCCTGGGACAGAACCATGAACACTGAAGCTTTCTTT.

The gene calls are TRBV29-1 and TRBJ2-1; TRBD2 matches 13 bases. V gave up 5 bases and J gave up 9 bases; unmatched junction bases: 7. In germline, CDR1 is SQVTM, CDR2 ANQGSEA. The CDR3 extends over 14 amino acids. This CDR3 reads CSVHTSGRAGEQFF. The CDR3 nucleotides are TGCAGCGTTCACACTAGCGGGAGGGCCGGTGAGCAGTTCTTC.

The chain links TRBV4-2 to TRBJ1-6; 7 bases are a match to TRBD1. The CDR3 extends over 13 amino acids. J was trimmed by 9 bases and V by 2 bases; bases with no gene match: 1. Germline CDR1 LGHNA, CDR2 YNFKEQ. The CDR3 sequence is CASSQNRGSPLHF. CDR3 coding DNA: TGTGCCAGCAGCCAAAACAGGGGTTCACCCCTCCACTTT.

This chain joins TRBV5-6 and TRBJ2-7; TRBD1 aligns across 7 bases. Germline trimming cut 1 base from V and 4 bases from J; bases unmatched to any gene: 2. Per germline, CDR1 SGHDT and CDR2 YYEEEE. This CDR3 has 13 amino acids. As DNA, the CDR3 is TGTGCCAGCAGCTTGTTCAGGGGGTACGAGCAGTACTTC. It is translated as CASSLFRGYEQYF.

This clonotype occurred a few times. This chain connects TRBV12-3 or TRBV12-4 to TRBJ2-1, with a tentative D call TRBD2 (6 bases). Deletions cut 6 bases from V and 3 bases from J, with 15 bases between. This CDR3 has 15 residues. The chain's CDR3 is CASSRGFGNYNEQFF. The CDR3 DNA reads as TGTGCCAGCAGCCGGGGGTTTGGGAACTACAATGAGCAGTTCTTC.

The rearrangement links TRBV27 to TRBJ2-7; 10 positions agree with TRBD2. Per germline, CDR1 MNHEY and CDR2 SMNVEV (reference sequence). This CDR3 has 15 residues. Trimming cost V 6 bases and J 0 bases; bases outside gene matches: 5. CDR3 protein: CASSRSSGSSYEQYF. The CDR3 region has the DNA TGTGCCAGCAGCCGTTCTAGCGGGAGCTCCTACGAGCAGTACTTC.

The V gene is TRBV7-2, the J gene TRBJ1-5; the match to TRBD1 covers 8 bases. V lost 1 base, J lost 6 bases, and 5 bases stayed unmatched. There are 15 residues in the CDR3. CDR1 is SGHTA and CDR2 is FQGNSA in the germline V gene. The CDR3 loop is CASSLGTGSFQPQHF. In DNA, the CDR3 is TGTGCCAGCAGCTTAGGGACAGGGTCATTTCAGCCCCAGCATTTT.

This clonotype was seen a few times. The V gene is TRBV5-8, the J gene TRBJ2-3; possibly TRBD2 for D (7 bases). The CDR3 contains 14 residues. V lost 7 bases and J 1 base, leaving 13 bases between the germline ends. Germline V gives CDR1 SGHTS, CDR2 YDEGEE. DNA for the CDR3: TGTGCCAGCTACCTAGGGGGGGGCACAGATACGCAGTATTTT. Translation: CASYLGGGTDTQYF.

The chain combines TRBV12-3 or TRBV12-4 with TRBJ1-1; tentative D call: TRBD1 (5 bases). The CDR3 length is 13 residues. With 2 bases removed from V and 7 bases from J, the gap between germline ends came to 11 bases. The CDR3 sequence: CASSLKTAGEAFF. As DNA, the CDR3 is TGTGCCAGCAGTTTAAAGACAGCCGGTGAAGCTTTCTTT.

The CDR3 bases are TGCGCCAGCAGCTTGAGACAGGGATGGTATGGCTACACCTTC. Encoded protein: CASSLRQGWYGYTF. The rearrangement joins TRBV5-1 to TRBJ1-2; 7 bases map to TRBD1. Germline V gene data show CDR1 as SGHRS and CDR2 as YFSETQ. The V and J ends lost 1 base and 5 bases, in that order; junction bases with no gene match: 5. The CDR3 runs 14 residues.

The chain joins TRBV5-1 to TRBJ2-5; D call uncertain. The CDR3 sequence is 14 residues long. The germline V and J ends were trimmed by 3 bases and 1 base, with 10 bases remaining between them. Germline V gene sequence: CDR1 SGHRS, CDR2 YFSETQ. The CDR3 DNA reads TGCGCCAGCAGCTCCGATACGGTCCAAGAGACCCAGTACTTC. As protein: CASSSDTVQETQYF.

This clonotype has more than one count but fewer than ten. CDR3 amino acids: CASSLDAKETQYF. The DNA for the CDR3 is TGCGCCAGCAGCTTGGATGCCAAAGAGACCCAGTACTTC. The chain recombines TRBV5-1 with TRBJ2-5; D gene unclear. The CDR3 has 13 residues. The V end lost 0 bases, the J end lost 3 bases, and 6 bases lay between the germline ends. Germline loops: CDR1 SGHRS, CDR2 YFSETQ.

This sequence joins TRBV20-1 and TRBJ2-6, with D perhaps TRBD1 (6 bases). This CDR3 has 19 residues. From germline, CDR1 is DFQATT and CDR2 SNEGSKA (reference sequence). V was clipped by 4 bases and J by 0 bases, with 22 bases between them. This CDR3 reads CSAIVGVTGLLSGANVLTF. The CDR3 DNA reads TGCAGTGCTATAGTTGGAGTGACAGGCTTACTCTCTGGGGCCAACGTCCTGACTTTC.

The chain carries TRBV4-2 and TRBJ2-5, with 9 bases lining up with TRBD2. The CDR3 runs 18 residues. J was trimmed by 2 bases and V by 2 bases; bases with no gene match: 12. Germline assignment: CDR1 LGHNA and CDR2 YNFKEQ. DNA for the CDR3: TGTGCCAGCAGCCAAATTGGACTAGCGACAGGGAGGCAAGAGACCCAGTACTTC. It specifies CASSQIGLATGRQETQYF.

This clonotype appeared a few times. The chain has TRBV5-1 and TRBJ2-7; 9 nucleotides agree with TRBD2. CDR3 length: 19 amino acids. The J segment lost 1 base and the V segment lost 4 bases, leaving 18 bases of the junction unmatched. The germline V gene encodes CDR1 SGHRS and CDR2 YFSETQ. CDR3 residues: CASSPHFRREGLSSYEQYF. CDR3 in DNA: TGCGCCAGCAGCCCGCATTTTAGGCGGGAGGGCCTCTCTTCCTACGAGCAGTACTTC.